These 20 T cell receptor beta chains were all obtained from the same sample, sequenced in a study of shared clonotypes between healthy human individuals. Only CD45RO-negative cells positively selected for CCR7 counted as naive CD8 cells, so terminally differentiated effector memory CD45RA+ cells were excluded. Here immunoSEQ multiplex PCR was the method, and the copy in TCRdb shows in-frame clones only, minus some. The sample includes around 600,000 clones, 85% to 95% of them seen just once. The specimen sequenced was naive CD8+ T cells sorted from blood. The origin of the receptors is a woman between 25 and 40 years old in good health.

In this sample, this clone turned up once. The CDR3 loop reads CASSNALTETSREQYF. CDR3 in DNA: TGTGCCAGCAGTAACGCCCTGACAGAAACTTCTCGGGAGCAGTACTTC. This chain connects TRBV7-9 to TRBJ2-7; tentatively, D is TRBD1 (5 bases). Germline values: CDR1 SEHNR, CDR2 FQNEAQ (reference sequence). The V end lost 6 bases, the J end lost 7 bases, and 25 bases lay between the germline ends. The CDR3 has 16 amino acids.

The rearrangement links TRBV7-9 to TRBJ1-4; D unresolved. The germline V gene encodes CDR1 SEHNR and CDR2 FQNEAQ (reference sequence). This CDR3 has 12 residues. Trimming cost V 5 bases and J 4 bases, with 5 bases left between them. CDR3 DNA sequence: TGTGCCAGCAGCCGGAGTAATGAAAAACTGTTTTTT. Its translation: CASSRSNEKLFF.

The chain joins TRBV28 to TRBJ2-1, with D perhaps matching TRBD2 (5 bases). This CDR3 has 13 residues. The V gene lost 4 bases and the J gene lost 4 bases, with 8 bases spanning the gap. Germline V gene lookup returns CDR1 MDHEN and CDR2 SYDVKM. In DNA, the CDR3 is TGTGCCAGCAGTTCTCGACTATACAATGAGCAGTTCTTC. Its translation is CASSSRLYNEQFF.

The rearrangement uses TRBV2 and TRBJ2-1; 8 nucleotides line up with TRBD1. J lost 2 bases, V lost 6 bases, and 3 bases had no gene match. The germline CDR1 and CDR2 sequences are SNHLY and FYNNEI. The CDR3 length is 14 residues. As DNA, the CDR3 is TGTGCCAGCAGCCCGGACAGGGCCTACAATGAGCAGTTCTTC. This encodes CASSPDRAYNEQFF.

The gene calls are TRBV6-1 and TRBJ1-1, with no clear D. With 5 bases removed from V and 7 bases from J, the gap between germline ends came to 14 bases. The CDR3 is 13 residues long. Germline CDR1 and CDR2: MNHNS and SASEGT. The DNA for the CDR3 is TGTGCCAGCAGTCAAGGGAGCGGGTATGAAGCTTTCTTT. Its translation is CASSQGSGYEAFF.

The chain combines TRBV7-8 with TRBJ2-3; TRBD2 aligns across 8 bases. CDR1 is SGHVS and CDR2 is FQNEAQ in the germline V gene. CDR3 length: 15 amino acids. Trimming cost V 5 bases and J 2 bases; bases outside gene matches: 6. CDR3: CASSPSGSLTDTQYF. For the CDR3, the DNA is TGTGCCAGCAGCCCAAGCGGGAGCCTCACAGATACGCAGTATTTT.

The CDR3 here is CASLVLAGVGNEQFF. The CDR3 nucleotides read TGTGCCAGCCTAGTTCTAGCGGGAGTGGGCAATGAGCAGTTCTTC. The chain employs TRBV6-1 and TRBJ2-1; 10 bases match TRBD2. The CDR3 contains 15 residues. Germline lookup yields CDR1 MNHNS and CDR2 SASEGT. With 8 bases clipped from V and 6 bases from J, the junction kept 10 bases outside the gene matches.

The J gene is TRBJ2-7, the V gene TRBV6-5, with a tentative D call TRBD2 (5 bases). The germline gives CDR1 MNHEY, CDR2 SVGAGI. The CDR3 totals 12 residues. V lost 7 bases to trimming and J lost 5 bases, with 12 bases between them. CDR3 in DNA: TGTGCCAGCACCTTCGACGGGAACGAGCAGTACTTC. Protein product: CASTFDGNEQYF.

The chain combines TRBV27 with TRBJ2-7; D may correspond to TRBD1 or TRBD2 (5 bases each). This CDR3 region has 14 residues. Trimming took 0 bases from V and 3 from J, leaving 9 bases between them. The V gene's germline CDR1 is MNHEY and CDR2 SMNVEV (reference sequence). The DNA of the CDR3 is TGTGCCAGCAGTTTATCGGGGGTCGACTACGAGCAGTACTTC. It translates to CASSLSGVDYEQYF.

The chain carries TRBV27 and TRBJ2-7; unclear D gene. This CDR3 is built from 12 residues. The V gene lost 6 bases and the J gene lost 1 base, with 7 bases spanning the gap. CDR1 MNHEY and CDR2 SMNVEV come from the germline V gene (reference sequence). The CDR3 here is CASSEGSYEQYF. The CDR3 coding sequence is TGTGCCAGCAGCGAAGGGTCCTACGAGCAGTACTTC.

In regard to this clone: This same CDR3 is encoded by further DNA sequences in the sample. This sequence joins TRBV9 and TRBJ2-3; unclear D gene. Germline-derived CDR1 and CDR2 are SGDLS and YYNGEE. The CDR3 covers 12 residues. Trimming removed 3 bases from V and 2 bases from J, with 4 bases in between. CDR3 protein: CASSANTDTQYF. CDR3 in DNA: TGTGCCAGCAGCGCAAACACAGATACGCAGTATTTT.

The chain joins TRBV27 to TRBJ1-1, with a tentative D call TRBD1 (5 bases). Germline CDR1 MNHEY, CDR2 SMNVEV (reference sequence). The CDR3 has 11 amino acids. The CDR3 DNA reads TGTGCGGGACTCCCTCGGGCTGAAGCTTTCTTT. Its translation: CAGLPRAEAFF.

This chain uses TRBV6-5 with TRBJ2-1; possible D gene TRBD2, 6 bases. V lost 2 bases to trimming and J lost 8 bases, with 10 bases between them. Germline V lookup: CDR1 MNHEY, CDR2 SVGAGI. This CDR3 region has 13 residues. CDR3 in amino acids: CASSYAGSDEQFF. CDR3 sequence (DNA): TGTGCCAGCAGTTACGCGGGGTCCGATGAGCAGTTCTTC.

The V call is TRBV2, the J call TRBJ2-1; 12 bases line up with TRBD2. CDR3 length equals 15 residues. With V trimmed by 4 bases and J by 8 bases, 6 bases remained unmatched. Germline CDR1 SNHLY, CDR2 FYNNEI. The CDR3 loop reads CASSASGTSGHEQFF. The CDR3, as DNA: TGTGCCAGCAGTGCCTCCGGGACTAGCGGGCATGAGCAGTTCTTC.

The CDR3 DNA sequence: TGCGCCAGCAGCCAAGATAAGGGGGAGGGCCTTAGGGATACGCAGTATTTT. Encoded protein: CASSQDKGEGLRDTQYF. The genes are TRBV4-1 and TRBJ2-3, with a weak D call TRBD2 (7 bases). Germline V gene sequence: CDR1 MGHRA, CDR2 YSYEKL. This CDR3 is 17 amino acids long. V lost 0 bases and J 6 bases, leaving 19 bases between the germline ends.

The V gene is TRBV6-5, the J gene TRBJ2-2, with TRBD1 identical over 8 bases. This CDR3 region has 16 residues. Trimming took 4 bases from V and 5 from J; bases not matched to a gene: 9. CDR1 is MNHEY and CDR2 is SVGAGI in the germline V gene. Here the CDR3 reads CASSFLGQDVTGELFF. DNA for the CDR3: TGTGCCAGCAGTTTCCTGGGACAGGATGTGACCGGGGAGCTGTTTTTT.

The chain couples TRBV7-8 to TRBJ2-1; D possibly corresponds to TRBD2 (5 bases). The CDR3 is 15 amino acids. Trimming removed 5 bases from V and 6 bases from J, with 17 bases in between. Per germline, CDR1 SGHVS and CDR2 FQNEAQ. The chain's CDR3 is CASSPHPAATNEQFF. The CDR3 bases are TGTGCCAGCAGCCCCCATCCAGCGGCCACCAATGAGCAGTTCTTC.

In its sample, this clone was seen once. V is TRBV6-4 and J is TRBJ1-1, with D maybe TRBD1 (5 bases). V dropped 3 bases and J dropped 2 bases, with 7 bases sitting between them. The CDR3 extends over 13 amino acids. Germline loops: CDR1 MRHNA, CDR2 SNTAGT. CDR3 in amino acids: CASSEGTNTEAFF. CDR3 nucleotides: TGTGCCAGCAGTGAAGGGACTAACACTGAAGCTTTCTTT.

This sequence joins TRBV27 and TRBJ2-7, with 10 bases lining up with TRBD1. CDR3 length: 14 residues. V shed 6 bases, J shed 2 bases, and the junction held 4 bases outside the gene matches. Germline CDR1 is MNHEY and CDR2 is SMNVEV (reference sequence). This CDR3 is CASRMGQGTYEQYF. In DNA form, the CDR3 reads TGTGCCAGCAGAATGGGACAGGGGACCTACGAGCAGTACTTC.

The chain is built from TRBV7-8 and TRBJ1-5; D gene unclear. Trimming left V 0 bases short and J 8 bases short, with 5 bases between. The CDR3 runs 12 residues. Per the germline V gene, CDR1 is SGHVS and CDR2 is FQNEAQ. The chain's CDR3 is CASSLAGEPQHF. CDR3 DNA sequence: TGTGCCAGCAGCTTAGCGGGCGAGCCCCAGCATTTT.